This is a list of T cell receptor beta chains from one sample in a study of blood T cell repertoires in COVID-19. Using immunoSEQ multiplex PCR, the repertoire was profiled, and TCRdb retains in-frame clones only, with some absent. The table records some 130,000 clones, around 89% of them present only once. The sample was peripheral blood. These receptors were collected from a man aged 50 or older with acute or convalescent COVID-19. The CDR3 runs from the conserved cysteine through the conserved F or W. Each record gives: V gene, clone size, J gene, D gene, CDR3 DNA, CDR3 protein. A D gene is named only where the DNA matches it firmly. Size is stated for part of the rows, as once, few or many counts, or as a class when the clone is expanded.

TRBV6-5	NA	TRBJ2-5	NA	TGTGCCAGCAGTTACGGAGGGACCCAGTACTTC	CASSYGGTQYF
TRBV11-2	NA	TRBJ1-3	NA	TGTGCCAGCAGCCTAGAAGGGGTCACCATATATTTT	CASSLEGVTIYF
TRBV5-4	once	TRBJ1-1	TRBD1	TGTGCCAGCAGCCGCGGACAGGGGGCTTTTGAAGCTTTCTTT	CASSRGQGAFEAFF
TRBV20-1	NA	TRBJ1-1	TRBD1	TGCAGTGCTAGGGACAGGGAGGTAGCTTTCTTT	CSARDREVAFF
TRBV25-1	NA	TRBJ2-3	TRBD2	TGTGCCAGCAGTGATGCCGGGCGGGAGACAGATACGCAGTATTTT	CASSDAGRETDTQYF
TRBV7-2	NA	TRBJ2-2	TRBD1	TGTGCCAGCACCCCGGACAGGGCGATCGGGGAGCTGTTTTTT	CASTPDRAIGELFF
TRBV6-6	NA	TRBJ1-5	TRBD1	TGTGCCAGCGGACAGGGAAATAGCAATCAGCCCCAGCATTTT	CASGQGNSNQPQHF
TRBV9	NA	TRBJ1-2	NA	TGTGCCAGCAGCGAGGCGGGGGCGCTCCCCTACTATGGCTACACCTTC	CASSEAGALPYYGYTF
TRBV25-1	NA	TRBJ2-3	TRBD2	TGTGCCAGCAGCCACGGGGGGGCCCTCGCGGATACGCAGTATTTT	CASSHGGALADTQYF
TRBV5-4	NA	TRBJ1-1	NA	TGTGCCAGCAGCCCTTGGGGACTGACTGAAGCTTTCTTT	CASSPWGLTEAFF
TRBV11-3	NA	TRBJ1-1	TRBD1	TGTGCCAGCAGCCGCGGACAGGATGGGTGGGCTTTCTTT	CASSRGQDGWAFF
TRBV6-5	NA	TRBJ1-1	NA	TGTGCCAGCTTCCCTTACCAACAGGGACCTGAAGCTTTCTTT	CASFPYQQGPEAFF
TRBV12-3/TRBV12-4	once	TRBJ1-1	NA	TGTGCCAGCAGTTCCCTATGGGGGGCTGAAGCTTTCTTT	CASSSLWGAEAFF
TRBV5-1	NA	TRBJ1-2	TRBD1	TGCGCCAGCAGCCTTAGGGGGCCTAACTATGGCTACACCTTC	CASSLRGPNYGYTF
TRBV4-1	once	TRBJ2-1	TRBD2	TGCGCCAGCAGCCAAGAAACGGGGGGGGCCGATAATGAGCAGTTCTTC	CASSQETGGADNEQFF
TRBV5-1	NA	TRBJ2-1	NA	TGCGCCAGCAGCTTGCAGGGCGGTTACAATGAGCAGTTCTTC	CASSLQGGYNEQFF